This T cell receptor (beta chain) was found in a study of graft-versus-host responses after intestinal transplantation. Study context: Those transplanted obtained multivisceral, liver-intestinal, or isolated intestinal grafts. All recipients were given anti-thymocyte globulin induction, and tacrolimus and steroids were then administered for around three years.

Libraries were prepared by immunoSEQ multiplex PCR; TCRdb keeps only in-frame clonotypes and omits some of them. Of under 25,000 clones detected, approximately 82% appear once; the ten largest clones hold approximately 0.93%. Study conclusions and caveats: Some GvH clones appeared in ileal mucosa or blood before recipient bone marrow. Peak levels of circulating GvH clones tracked with early post-transplant HvG declines.

Details on this clone: Its antigen is not known.

Germline V lookup: CDR1 MGHDK, CDR2 SYGVNS. This CDR3 is 12 amino acids long. Trimming took 4 bases from V and 13 from J; bases not matched to a gene: 7. Specimen: unstimulated CD8+ T cells sorted from spleen or lymph node cells, collected before transplant. The chain combines TRBV25-1 with TRBJ2-1; 7 bases match TRBD1. This clonotype was sampled from a human donor who was the organ donor for an intestinal transplant. In DNA form, the CDR3 reads TGTGCCAGCAGTGGAGGACAGGCACACCAGTTCTTC. Its protein product is CASSGGQAHQFF.